One sample yielded the 9 T cell receptor gamma chains listed below, sequenced in a study of γδ T cells in repeated Plasmodium falciparum infection. Bulk repertoires came from Vgamma9/Vdelta2+ or Vdelta2-negative gammadelta T cells flow-sorted from PBMC. TCRdb ran CATT on the multiplex PCR reads. The repertoire holds approximately 30,000 gamma-chain clones, with approximately 1.4% as singletons. The sample was gamma-delta T cells from blood. The source of these receptors is a pool of human donors (malaria-infected and uninfected, not separated).

This clone was seen a few times. The protein in TCRdb stems from a much larger clone and differs at residue 12 from this DNA's translation, likely a read error; here the protein is translated from the DNA. This sequence joins TRGV9 and TRGJ1 or TRGJ2. Germline-derived CDR1 and CDR2 are GITISATS and ISYDGTV (reference sequence). This CDR3 has 14 residues. CDR3: CALWEKTLYYKELF. CDR3 coding DNA: TGTGCCTTGTGGGAGAAGACCCTTTATTATAAGGAACTCTTT.

In its sample, this clone is medium-sized. This may stem from a read error, because a much larger clone lies one nucleotide away. Other nucleotide sequences in the sample specify the same CDR3. The chain joins TRGV9 to TRGJP. J gave up 7 bases and V 2 bases, and 2 bases lay outside the gene matches. The CDR3 contains 15 residues. The germline gives CDR1 GITISATS, CDR2 ISYDGTV (reference sequence). The CDR3 sequence: CALWEGELGKKIKVF. The CDR3 DNA is TGTGCCTTGTGGGAGGGGGAGTTGGGCAAAAAAATCAAGGTATTT.

In this sample, this clone turned up a few times. With a far larger clone one base away, a read error is the likely cause. The sample contains more than one DNA sequence encoding this CDR3. The chain employs TRGV9 and TRGJP. The J gene, left out of TCRdb, was set here by checking the DNA against germline. Germline V lookup: CDR1 GITISATS, CDR2 ISYDGTV (reference sequence). This CDR3 has 18 amino acids. Here the CDR3 reads CALWEGQAEELGKKIKVF. The CDR3 DNA reads TGTGCCTTGTGGGAGGGTCAAGCCGAAGAGTTGGGTAAAAAAATCAAGGTATTT.

This clone was observed many times. This chain connects TRGV9 to TRGJ1 or TRGJ2. There are 14 residues in the CDR3. V lost 3 bases, J lost 3 bases, and 8 bases stayed unmatched. CDR1 and CDR2 (germline): GITISATS, ISYDGTV (reference sequence). The CDR3 bases are TGTGCCTTGTGGGAGTCCTCCCCTTATTATAAGAAACTCTTT. Its translation is CALWESSPYYKKLF.

This clone was found many times. A read error likely explains why the TCRdb protein, taken from a much larger clone, differs from this DNA's translation at residue 6; the protein shown is translated from the DNA. The gene calls are TRGV9 and TRGJ1 or TRGJ2. TCRdb lists no J gene, so it was determined here by aligning the DNA to germline. The CDR3 extends over 11 amino acids. With V trimmed by 2 bases and J by 12 bases, 7 bases remained unmatched. From germline, CDR1 is GITISATS and CDR2 ISYDGTV (reference sequence). CDR3 nucleotides: TGTGCCTTGTGGGAGGCGTCGGTGAAACTCTTT. It yields the protein CALWEASVKLF.

Many counts were recorded for this clone. The rearrangement joins TRGV3 to TRGJ1 or TRGJ2. The CDR3 is made up of 15 amino acids. The germline CDR1 and CDR2 sequences are VTNTFY and YDVSTARD (reference sequence). V was clipped by 3 bases and J by 3 bases; unmatched bases: 11. CDR3 region: CATWDGPPRYYKKLF. CDR3 DNA: TGTGCCACCTGGGACGGTCCCCCCCGTTATTATAAGAAACTCTTT.

As to this clone: The DNA is left out, because the CDR3 cannot be placed on it with certainty; the CDR3 is given as TCRdb lists it. The V gene call reads TRGV3; no J gene was called. Looked up from germline, CDR1 is VTNTFY and CDR2 is YDVSTARD (reference sequence). The CDR3 numbers 21 amino acids, ends counted. The CDR3 here is CATWDRRRIIIRNSLAVEQHF.

In this sample, this clone turned up many times. This may be a read error, as it is one base from a much larger clone. CDR3 sequence (DNA): TGTGCCACCTGGGACAGGCAGGAGGTTTGTGGTTGGTTCAAGATATTT. This codes for CATWDRQEVCGWFKIF. The chain employs TRGV3 and TRGJP1. No J gene was available from TCRdb, and it was assigned here by a germline match of the DNA. CDR1 and CDR2 (germline): VTNTFY, YDVSTARD (reference sequence). This CDR3 comprises 16 residues. V was pared by 0 bases and J by 7 bases, with 11 bases of the junction left unmatched.

A few counts support this clone. This DNA's translation differs at residue 9 from TCRdb's protein, which comes from a much larger clone; a read error is likely, and the protein shown is translated from the DNA. The rearrangement joins TRGV8 to TRGJ1 or TRGJ2. Germline matching of the DNA provided the J gene here, since TCRdb leaves it blank. Germline V gives CDR1 VENAVY, CDR2 YDSYNSRV. This CDR3 has 12 residues. The CDR3, as DNA: TGTGCCACCTGGGATAGCCCTTATAGGAAACTCTTT. It is translated as CATWDSPYRKLF.